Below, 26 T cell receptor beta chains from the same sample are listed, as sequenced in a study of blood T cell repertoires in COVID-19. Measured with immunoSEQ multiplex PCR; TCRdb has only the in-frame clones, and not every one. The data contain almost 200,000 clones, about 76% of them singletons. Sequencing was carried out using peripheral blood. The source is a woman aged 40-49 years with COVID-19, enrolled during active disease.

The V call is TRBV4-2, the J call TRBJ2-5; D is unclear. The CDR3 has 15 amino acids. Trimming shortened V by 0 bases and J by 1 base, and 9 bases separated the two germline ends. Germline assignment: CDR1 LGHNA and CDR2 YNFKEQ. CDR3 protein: CASSQDRDFQETQYF. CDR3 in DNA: TGTGCCAGCAGCCAAGATCGCGACTTCCAAGAGACCCAGTACTTC.

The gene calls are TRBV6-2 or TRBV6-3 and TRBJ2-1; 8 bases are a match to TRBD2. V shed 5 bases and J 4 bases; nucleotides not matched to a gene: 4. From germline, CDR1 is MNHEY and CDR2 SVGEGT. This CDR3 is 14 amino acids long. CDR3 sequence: CASSTGGAYNEQFF. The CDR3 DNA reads TGTGCCAGCAGTACCGGGGGGGCTTACAATGAGCAGTTCTTC.

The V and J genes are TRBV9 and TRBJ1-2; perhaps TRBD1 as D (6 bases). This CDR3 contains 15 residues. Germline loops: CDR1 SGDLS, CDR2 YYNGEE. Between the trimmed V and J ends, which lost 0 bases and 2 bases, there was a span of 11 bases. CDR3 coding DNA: TGTGCCAGCAGCGTAGGTGGGACAAGCAACTATGGCTACACCTTC. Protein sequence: CASSVGGTSNYGYTF. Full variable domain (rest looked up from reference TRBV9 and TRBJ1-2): DSGVTQTPKHLITATGQRVTLRCSPRSGDLSVYWYQQSLDQGLQFLIQYYNGEERAKGNILERFSAQQFPDLHSELNLSSLELGDSALYFCASSVGGTSNYGYTFGSGTRLTVV.

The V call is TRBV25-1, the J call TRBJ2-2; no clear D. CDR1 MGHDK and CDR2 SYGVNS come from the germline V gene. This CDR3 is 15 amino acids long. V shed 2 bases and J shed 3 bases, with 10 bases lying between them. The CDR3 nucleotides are TGTGCCAGCAGTGAAAAGCACCTGGACACCGGGGAGCTGTTTTTT. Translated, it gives CASSEKHLDTGELFF.

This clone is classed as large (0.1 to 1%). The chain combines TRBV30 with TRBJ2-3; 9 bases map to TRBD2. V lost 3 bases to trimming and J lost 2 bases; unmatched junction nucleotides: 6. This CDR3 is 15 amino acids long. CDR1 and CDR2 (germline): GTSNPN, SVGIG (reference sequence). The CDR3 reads CAWSSGTSTTDTQYF. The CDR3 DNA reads TGTGCCTGGAGCTCTGGGACTAGCACCACAGATACGCAGTATTTT.

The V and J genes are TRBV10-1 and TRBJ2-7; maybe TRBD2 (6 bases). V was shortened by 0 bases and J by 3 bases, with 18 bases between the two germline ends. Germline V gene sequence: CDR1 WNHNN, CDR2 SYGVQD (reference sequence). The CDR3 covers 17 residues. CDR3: CASSESTSRVEVYEQYF. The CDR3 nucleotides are TGCGCCAGCAGTGAGTCGACTAGTCGCGTTGAGGTCTACGAGCAGTACTTC.

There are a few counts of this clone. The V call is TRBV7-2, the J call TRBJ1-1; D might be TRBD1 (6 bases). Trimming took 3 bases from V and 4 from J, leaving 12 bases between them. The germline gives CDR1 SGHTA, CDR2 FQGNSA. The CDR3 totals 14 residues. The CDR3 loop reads CASSLNRDATEAFF. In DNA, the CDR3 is TGTGCCAGCAGCTTGAACAGGGATGCCACTGAAGCTTTCTTT. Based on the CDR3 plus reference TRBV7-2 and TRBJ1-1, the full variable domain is GAGVSQSPSNKVTEKGKDVELRCDPISGHTALYWYRQSLGQGLEFLIYFQGNSAPDKSGLPSDRFSAERTGGSVSTLTIQRTQQEDSAVYLCASSLNRDATEAFFGQGTRLTVV.

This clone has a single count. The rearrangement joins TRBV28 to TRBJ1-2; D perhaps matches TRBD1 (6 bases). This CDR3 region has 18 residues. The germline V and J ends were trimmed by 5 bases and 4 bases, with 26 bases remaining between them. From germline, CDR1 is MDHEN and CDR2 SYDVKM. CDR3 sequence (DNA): TGTGCCAGCAGTAAATCTACCGCTCCCAGGGGCCGGGGCTATGGCTACACCTTC. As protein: CASSKSTAPRGRGYGYTF.

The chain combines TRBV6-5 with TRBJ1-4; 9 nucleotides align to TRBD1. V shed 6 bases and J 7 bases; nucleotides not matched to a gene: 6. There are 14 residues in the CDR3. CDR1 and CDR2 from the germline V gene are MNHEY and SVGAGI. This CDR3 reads CASRLQGAGEKLFF. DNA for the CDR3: TGTGCCAGCAGATTACAGGGGGCGGGTGAAAAACTGTTTTTT.

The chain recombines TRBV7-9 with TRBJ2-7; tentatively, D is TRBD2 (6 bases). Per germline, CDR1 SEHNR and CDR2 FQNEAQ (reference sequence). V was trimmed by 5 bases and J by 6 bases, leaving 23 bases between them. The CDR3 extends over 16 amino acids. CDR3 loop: CASSPRRGTFRPEQYF. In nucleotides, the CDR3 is TGTGCCAGCAGCCCGAGGAGGGGTACATTTCGACCCGAGCAGTACTTC.

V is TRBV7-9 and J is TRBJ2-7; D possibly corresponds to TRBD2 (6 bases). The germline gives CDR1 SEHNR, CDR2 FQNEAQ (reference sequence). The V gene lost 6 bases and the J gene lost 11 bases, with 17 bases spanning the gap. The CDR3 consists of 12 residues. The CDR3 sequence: CASSPQGGLKYF. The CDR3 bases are TGTGCCAGCAGTCCTCAGGGAGGTTTGAAGTACTTC.

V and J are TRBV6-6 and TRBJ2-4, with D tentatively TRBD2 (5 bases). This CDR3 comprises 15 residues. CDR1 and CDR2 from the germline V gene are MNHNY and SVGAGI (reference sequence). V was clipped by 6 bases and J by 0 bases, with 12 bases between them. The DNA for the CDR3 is TGTGCCAGCAGCCAGACTACCAGAGCCAAAAACATTCAGTACTTC. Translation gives CASSQTTRAKNIQYF.

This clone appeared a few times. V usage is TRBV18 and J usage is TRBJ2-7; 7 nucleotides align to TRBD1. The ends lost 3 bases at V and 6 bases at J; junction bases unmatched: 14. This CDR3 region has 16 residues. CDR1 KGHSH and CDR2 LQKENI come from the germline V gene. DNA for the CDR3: TGTGCCAGCTCACCGGCAATAATTAGGGGGCCGGGCGAGCAGTACTTC. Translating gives CASSPAIIRGPGEQYF.

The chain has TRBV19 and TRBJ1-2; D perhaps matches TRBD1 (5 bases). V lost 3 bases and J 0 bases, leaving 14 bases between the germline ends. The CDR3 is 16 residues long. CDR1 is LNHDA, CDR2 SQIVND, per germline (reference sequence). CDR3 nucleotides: TGTGCCAGTAGTATGGCGGGGGAGACTCCTAACTATGGCTACACCTTC. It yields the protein CASSMAGETPNYGYTF.

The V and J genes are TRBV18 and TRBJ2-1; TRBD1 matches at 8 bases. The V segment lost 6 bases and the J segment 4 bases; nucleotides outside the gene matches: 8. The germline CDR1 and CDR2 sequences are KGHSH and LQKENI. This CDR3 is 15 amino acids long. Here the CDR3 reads CASSPDRARYNEQFF. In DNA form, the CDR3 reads TGTGCCAGCTCCCCGGACAGGGCCCGTTACAATGAGCAGTTCTTC.

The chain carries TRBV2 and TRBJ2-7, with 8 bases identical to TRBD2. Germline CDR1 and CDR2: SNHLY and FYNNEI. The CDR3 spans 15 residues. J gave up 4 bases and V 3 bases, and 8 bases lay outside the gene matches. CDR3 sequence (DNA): TGTGCCAGCAGTGACTTGGCGGGAGGAGCTTACGAGCAGTACTTC. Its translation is CASSDLAGGAYEQYF.

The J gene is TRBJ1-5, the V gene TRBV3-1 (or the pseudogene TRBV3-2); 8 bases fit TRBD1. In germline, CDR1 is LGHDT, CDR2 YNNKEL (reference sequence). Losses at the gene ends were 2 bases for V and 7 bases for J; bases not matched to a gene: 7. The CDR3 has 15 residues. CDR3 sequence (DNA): TGTGCCAGCAGCCAACAGACAGGGGCCGAGCAGCCCCAGCATTTT. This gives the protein CASSQQTGAEQPQHF.

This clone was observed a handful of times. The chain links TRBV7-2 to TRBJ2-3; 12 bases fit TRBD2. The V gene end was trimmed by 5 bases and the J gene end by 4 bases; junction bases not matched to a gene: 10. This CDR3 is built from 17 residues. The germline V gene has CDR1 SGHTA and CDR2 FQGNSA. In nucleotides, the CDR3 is TGTGCCAGCAGCCCACGATCTAGCGGGGGGGCAGCAGATACGCAGTATTTT. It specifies CASSPRSSGGAADTQYF. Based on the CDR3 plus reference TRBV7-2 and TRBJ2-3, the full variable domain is GAGVSQSPSNKVTEKGKDVELRCDPISGHTALYWYRQSLGQGLEFLIYFQGNSAPDKSGLPSDRFSAERTGGSVSTLTIQRTQQEDSAVYLCASSPRSSGGAADTQYFGPGTRLTVL.

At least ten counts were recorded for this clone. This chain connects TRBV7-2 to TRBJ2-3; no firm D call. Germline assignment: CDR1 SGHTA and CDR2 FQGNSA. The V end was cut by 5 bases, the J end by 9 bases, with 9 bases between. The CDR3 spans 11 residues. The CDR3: CASSPSGTQYF. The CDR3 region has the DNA TGTGCCAGCAGCCCTTCCGGGACGCAGTATTTT.

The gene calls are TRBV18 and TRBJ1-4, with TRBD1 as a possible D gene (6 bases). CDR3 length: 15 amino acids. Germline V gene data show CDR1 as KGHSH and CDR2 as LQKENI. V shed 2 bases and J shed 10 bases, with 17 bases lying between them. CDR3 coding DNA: TGTGCCAGCTCACCATCCCGGGACAATATCGGAAAACTGTTTTTT. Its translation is CASSPSRDNIGKLFF.

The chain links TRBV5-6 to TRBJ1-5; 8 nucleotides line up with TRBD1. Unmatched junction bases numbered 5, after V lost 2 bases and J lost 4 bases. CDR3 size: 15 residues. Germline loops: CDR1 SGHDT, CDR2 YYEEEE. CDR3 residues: CASSFGQGPNQPQHF. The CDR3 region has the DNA TGTGCCAGCAGCTTTGGACAGGGCCCAAATCAGCCCCAGCATTTT.

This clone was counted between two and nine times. This CDR3 reads CASSFLSGGAQETQYF. CDR3 in DNA: TGTGCCAGCAGCTTTCTTAGCGGGGGGGCCCAAGAGACCCAGTACTTC. V is TRBV7-8 and J is TRBJ2-5, with 11 bases that match TRBD2. This CDR3 is 16 amino acids long. Per the germline V gene, CDR1 is SGHVS and CDR2 is FQNEAQ. The ends lost 3 bases at V and 1 base at J; junction bases unmatched: 4.

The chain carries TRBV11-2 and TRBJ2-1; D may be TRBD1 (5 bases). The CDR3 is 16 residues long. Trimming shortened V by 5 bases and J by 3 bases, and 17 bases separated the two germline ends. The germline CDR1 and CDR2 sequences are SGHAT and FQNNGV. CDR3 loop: CASSHRGSLFYNEQFF. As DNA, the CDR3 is TGTGCCAGCAGCCATAGGGGCAGCCTATTCTACAATGAGCAGTTCTTC.

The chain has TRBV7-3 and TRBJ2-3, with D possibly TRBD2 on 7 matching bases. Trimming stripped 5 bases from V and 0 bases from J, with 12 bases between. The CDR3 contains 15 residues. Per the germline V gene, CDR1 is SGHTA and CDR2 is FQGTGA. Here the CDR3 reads CASSLGGHSTDTQYF. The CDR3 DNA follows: TGTGCCAGCAGCCTCGGGGGGCACAGCACAGATACGCAGTATTTT.

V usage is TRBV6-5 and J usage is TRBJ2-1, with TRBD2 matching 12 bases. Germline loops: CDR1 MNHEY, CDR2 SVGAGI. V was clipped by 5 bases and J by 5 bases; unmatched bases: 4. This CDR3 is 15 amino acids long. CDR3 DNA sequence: TGTGCCAGCAGTACGGGACTAGCGGGTAACAATGAGCAGTTCTTC. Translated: CASSTGLAGNNEQFF.

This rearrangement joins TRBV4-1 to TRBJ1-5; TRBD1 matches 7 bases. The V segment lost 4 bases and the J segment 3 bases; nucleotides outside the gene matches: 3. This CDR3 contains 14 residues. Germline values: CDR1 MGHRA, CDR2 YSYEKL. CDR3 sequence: CASSRDSFNQPQHF. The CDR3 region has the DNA TGCGCCAGCAGCCGGGACAGTTTCAATCAGCCCCAGCATTTT.